These 22 T cell receptor beta chains share one sample of origin, sequenced in a study of blood T cell repertoires in COVID-19. The repertoire was sequenced with immunoSEQ multiplex PCR; TCRdb's copy has only in-frame clones and lacks some. Of 250,000 to 400,000 clones detected, around 88% appear once; the ten largest clones hold around 1.6%. The sequenced sample consisted of peripheral blood. These receptors were collected from a woman in her 30s with COVID-19, enrolled during active disease.

The rearrangement joins TRBV6-2 or TRBV6-3 to TRBJ1-1; D gene uncertain. Germline V gene lookup returns CDR1 MNHEY and CDR2 SVGEGT. Trimming stripped 2 bases from V and 5 bases from J, with 6 bases between. The CDR3 sequence is 12 residues long. CDR3 DNA: TGTGCCAGCAGTTACCCCTCTACTGAAGCTTTCTTT. Amino acids: CASSYPSTEAFF.

This chain connects TRBV6-2 or TRBV6-3 to TRBJ1-5; no clear D gene. The CDR3 consists of 11 residues. The germline V and J ends were trimmed by 5 bases and 9 bases, with 8 bases remaining between them. Germline V gives CDR1 MNHEY, CDR2 SVGEGT. The chain's CDR3 is CASSAPGPQHF. The CDR3 nucleotides read TGTGCCAGCAGTGCCCCGGGGCCCCAGCATTTT.

This sequence joins TRBV5-1 and TRBJ2-7; the match to TRBD2 covers 12 bases. V lost 3 bases to trimming and J lost 5 bases; unmatched junction nucleotides: 6. Germline V gives CDR1 SGHRS, CDR2 YFSETQ. This CDR3 spans 15 amino acids. The CDR3 protein is CASSSLAGGPHEQYF. For the CDR3, the DNA is TGCGCCAGCAGCTCGCTAGCGGGGGGGCCCCACGAGCAGTACTTC.

The chain employs TRBV7-3 and TRBJ2-7; TRBD1 agrees at 9 bases. Trimming removed 5 bases from V and 5 bases from J; junction bases left unmatched: 10. The CDR3 has 15 residues. Germline V lookup: CDR1 SGHTA, CDR2 FQGTGA. CDR3 sequence reads: CASSPTGGAFHEQYF. The CDR3, as DNA: TGTGCCAGCAGCCCTACAGGGGGCGCTTTCCACGAGCAGTACTTC. Complete variable domain (other parts from reference TRBV7-3 and TRBJ2-7): GAGVSQTPSNKVTEKGKYVELRCDPISGHTALYWYRQSLGQGPEFLIYFQGTGAADDSGLPNDRFFAVRPEGSVSTLKIQRTERGDSAVYLCASSPTGGAFHEQYFGPGTRLTVT.

A single count supports this clone. The CDR3 loop is CASSPGTGTYNEQFF. CDR3 bases: TGTGCCAGCAGCCCCGGGACAGGTACCTACAATGAGCAGTTCTTC. The chain links TRBV5-5 to TRBJ2-1; 8 nucleotides align to TRBD1. V trimming: 4 bases; J trimming: 2 bases; junction bases outside the gene matches: 5. The CDR3 is 15 residues long. Looked up from germline, CDR1 is SGHKS and CDR2 is YYEKEE (reference sequence).

In its sample, this clone was seen once. The rearrangement links TRBV2 to TRBJ2-5; 8 nucleotides agree with TRBD1. CDR1 and CDR2 (germline): SNHLY, FYNNEI. The CDR3 sequence is 16 residues long. With 4 bases clipped from V and 0 bases from J, the junction kept 7 bases outside the gene matches. For the CDR3, the DNA is TGTGCCAGCAGTGGAGGGACAGGCCTTTACCAAGAGACCCAGTACTTC. Translated, it gives CASSGGTGLYQETQYF.

The chain carries TRBV18 and TRBJ2-7, with 10 bases fitting TRBD1. The V gene end was trimmed by 1 base and the J gene end by 5 bases; junction bases not matched to a gene: 2. CDR3 length: 14 residues. Germline V gives CDR1 KGHSH, CDR2 LQKENI. The CDR3 protein is CASSPRQGADEQYF. The CDR3 region has the DNA TGTGCCAGCTCACCACGACAGGGGGCGGACGAGCAGTACTTC.

This clone came up a few times. This chain links TRBV2 with TRBJ1-2; TRBD1 is a possible D gene (5 bases). Trimming cost V 6 bases and J 4 bases, with 12 bases left between them. The CDR3 totals 13 residues. Germline V gene lookup returns CDR1 SNHLY and CDR2 FYNNEI. The CDR3 coding sequence is TGTGCCAGCAGGACAGCCGCCCCCTATGGCTACACCTTC. It codes for CASRTAAPYGYTF.

The chain joins TRBV2 to TRBJ2-3, with D possibly matching TRBD1 (6 bases). This CDR3 is 16 amino acids long. V lost 6 bases and J lost 0, with 16 bases in between. Germline loops: CDR1 SNHLY, CDR2 FYNNEI. The CDR3 DNA sequence: TGTGCCAGCAGGGAGACAGGACCACCTAGCACAGATACGCAGTATTTT. This translates into CASRETGPPSTDTQYF.

V gene TRBV9 combines with J gene TRBJ1-6; D is unclear. Per the germline V gene, CDR1 is SGDLS and CDR2 is YYNGEE. Between the trimmed V and J ends, which lost 3 bases and 3 bases, there was a span of 16 bases. CDR3 length equals 17 residues. This CDR3 is CASSAGSTNRYNSPLHF. CDR3 sequence (DNA): TGTGCCAGCAGCGCCGGCTCCACTAACCGCTATAATTCACCCCTCCACTTT.

This clone was observed a single time. The rearrangement uses TRBV4-1 and TRBJ1-1; D may be TRBD1 (6 bases). The CDR3 covers 12 residues. V was trimmed by 2 bases and J by 9 bases, leaving 10 bases between them. CDR1 and CDR2 from the germline V gene are MGHRA and YSYEKL. DNA of the CDR3: TGCGCCAGCAGCCAACAGAGGGACAAAGCTTTCTTT. This gives the protein CASSQQRDKAFF.

This chain joins TRBV10-2 and TRBJ1-2, with TRBD1 matching over 7 bases. V dropped 4 bases and J dropped 3; count of bases not matched to a gene: 8. This CDR3 region has 15 residues. Germline V gene data show CDR1 as WSHSY and CDR2 as SAAADI. The CDR3 is CASSGPRGNDYGYTF. In DNA, the CDR3 is TGCGCCAGCAGTGGGCCCAGGGGGAACGACTATGGCTACACCTTC.

This sequence joins TRBV9 and TRBJ1-6, with TRBD1 identical over 9 bases. The CDR3 is 15 residues long. With V trimmed by 0 bases and J by 10 bases, 5 bases remained unmatched. CDR1 SGDLS and CDR2 YYNGEE come from the germline V gene. CDR3 residues: CASSVARTGVSPLHF. The CDR3 DNA reads TGTGCCAGCAGCGTAGCCAGGACAGGGGTATCACCCCTCCACTTT.

The CDR3 DNA follows: TGCGCCAGCAGCGTAGACAATAATTCACCCCTCCACTTT. Its translation: CASSVDNNSPLHF. V gene TRBV5-1 combines with J gene TRBJ1-6, with unresolved D. This CDR3 has 13 amino acids. Trimming removed 4 bases from V and 5 bases from J, with 7 bases in between. Germline loops: CDR1 SGHRS, CDR2 YFSETQ.

About this clone itself: Other nucleotide sequences in the sample specify the same CDR3. The CDR3 sequence: CASSLSGYGYTF. The CDR3 bases are TGTGCCAGCAGTTTATCGGGCTATGGCTACACCTTC. V usage is TRBV28 and J usage is TRBJ1-2; D call uncertain. The V gene's germline CDR1 is MDHEN and CDR2 SYDVKM. V lost 1 base and J lost 4, with 4 bases in between. The CDR3 sequence is 12 residues long.

The CDR3 DNA sequence: TGTGCCAGCAGTTCCTTGACAGATTCGTACCAAGAGACCCAGTACTTC. The encoded protein is CASSSLTDSYQETQYF. The chain joins TRBV6-5 to TRBJ2-5; D is possibly TRBD1 (5 bases). CDR1 is MNHEY, CDR2 SVGAGI, per germline. CDR3 length equals 16 residues. Trimming cost V 4 bases and J 0 bases, with 15 bases left between them.

The V call is TRBV6-5, the J call TRBJ1-2; D perhaps matches TRBD1 (6 bases). The CDR3 loop spans 13 amino acids. Trimming pared 5 bases from V and 8 bases from J, leaving 15 bases between. The V gene's germline CDR1 is MNHEY and CDR2 SVGAGI. The CDR3 sequence is CASSPGQIGGYTF. In nucleotides, the CDR3 is TGTGCCAGCAGTCCCGGACAGATAGGGGGCTACACCTTC.

This chain joins TRBV30 and TRBJ2-3, with D unclear. The germline V gene encodes CDR1 GTSNPN and CDR2 SVGIG (reference sequence). V lost 2 bases and J 4 bases, leaving 7 bases between the germline ends. The CDR3 is made up of 12 amino acids. CDR3: CAWSPLADTQYF. Here the CDR3 DNA reads TGTGCCTGGAGTCCTCTTGCAGATACGCAGTATTTT.

This sequence joins TRBV7-9 and TRBJ1-6; 7 bases are shared with TRBD1. The CDR3 has 14 amino acids. J lost 5 bases, V lost 5 bases, and 3 bases had no gene match. Germline V lookup: CDR1 SEHNR, CDR2 FQNEAQ (reference sequence). CDR3 sequence reads: CASSRTGNNSPLHF. The CDR3 DNA reads as TGTGCCAGCAGCCGGACAGGCAATAATTCACCCCTCCACTTT. The entire variable domain, with the rest obtained from reference TRBV7-9 and TRBJ1-6, is as follows: DTGVSQNPRHKITKRGQNVTFRCDPISEHNRLYWYRQTLGQGPEFLTYFQNEAQLEKSRLLSDRFSAERPKGSFSTLEIQRTEQGDSAMYLCASSRTGNNSPLHFGNGTRLTVT.

This rearrangement joins TRBV6-6 to TRBJ1-1, with D maybe TRBD1 (6 bases). This CDR3 is 13 amino acids long. Per germline, CDR1 MNHNY and CDR2 SVGAGI (reference sequence). Trimming took 6 bases from V and 10 from J, leaving 18 bases between them. The CDR3 is CASSPRGGFVAFF. CDR3 DNA: TGTGCCAGCAGCCCAAGGGGGGGTTTTGTAGCTTTCTTT.

The chain is built from TRBV6-4 and TRBJ1-2, with D perhaps matching TRBD1 (5 bases). The ends were cut back, 8 bases at V and 4 bases at J, with 17 bases in the middle. This CDR3 is 14 amino acids long. Germline CDR1 and CDR2: MRHNA and SNTAGT. In nucleotides, the CDR3 is TGTGCCAGCCACTCAGCACGCGGGGGCTATGGCTACACCTTC. This gives the protein CASHSARGGYGYTF.

This chain joins TRBV5-4 and TRBJ2-1; 7 nucleotides align to TRBD2. The V segment lost 4 bases and the J segment 7 bases; nucleotides outside the gene matches: 8. This CDR3 has 14 amino acids. Looked up from germline, CDR1 is SGHNT and CDR2 is YYREEE (reference sequence). The CDR3 spells CASSAPGLSNEQFF. For the CDR3, the DNA is TGTGCCAGCAGCGCACCGGGACTATCTAATGAGCAGTTCTTC.